This is a list of T cell receptor beta chains from one sample in a study of shared clonotypes between healthy human individuals. Libraries were prepared by immunoSEQ multiplex PCR; TCRdb keeps only in-frame clonotypes and omits some of them. This table has 1.5 million to 2.5 million clones, about 95% appearing once. The sample comprised naive CD8+ T cells sorted from blood. The receptors were gathered from a man aged 18 to 29 in good health. Both conserved end residues are trimmed from each CDR3.

j_call: TRBJ2-7
v_call: TRBV19
cdr3_aa: ASSIDPSYEQY

j_call: TRBJ2-7
v_call: TRBV9
cdr3_aa: ASSVGDSGALSYEQY

j_call: TRBJ2-7
v_call: TRBV27
cdr3_aa: ASRGTSIYEQY

j_call: TRBJ2-2
v_call: TRBV29-1
cdr3_aa: SVDGGAGTGELF

j_call: TRBJ1-5
v_call: TRBV28
cdr3_aa: AARRGYSNQPQH

j_call: TRBJ1-2
v_call: TRBV19
cdr3_aa: ASSIQGTGYT

j_call: TRBJ2-7
v_call: TRBV27
cdr3_aa: ASSPSKGEFDYEQY

j_call: TRBJ2-3
v_call: TRBV7-9
cdr3_aa: ASSPRGRGVSTDTQY

j_call: TRBJ2-3
v_call: TRBV7-2
cdr3_aa: ASSPRGWLETDTQY

j_call: TRBJ2-7
v_call: TRBV27
cdr3_aa: ASGQSQGVYEQY

j_call: TRBJ2-4
v_call: TRBV5-6
cdr3_aa: ASSLMPVNIQY

j_call: TRBJ2-5
v_call: TRBV11-3
cdr3_aa: ASSTGQGALETQY

j_call: TRBJ2-2
v_call: TRBV12-5
cdr3_aa: ASGFTSSNTGELF

j_call: TRBJ2-4
v_call: TRBV29-1
cdr3_aa: SVEAAENIQY

j_call: TRBJ2-7
v_call: TRBV27
cdr3_aa: ASSLSRLGPSYEQY

j_call: TRBJ1-1
v_call: TRBV4-2
cdr3_aa: ASSRSPGQGEAF

j_call: TRBJ2-7
v_call: TRBV7-9
cdr3_aa: ASGTGVLEQY

j_call: TRBJ2-7
v_call: TRBV27
cdr3_aa: ASRPGLALSSYEQY

j_call: TRBJ2-7
v_call: TRBV6-5
cdr3_aa: ASGRGPFDEQY

j_call: TRBJ2-5
v_call: TRBV6-8
cdr3_aa: ASSSRPMGTPSSETQY

j_call: TRBJ2-5
v_call: TRBV9
cdr3_aa: ASSVGTDQETQY

j_call: TRBJ2-2
v_call: TRBV28
cdr3_aa: ASSPTGELF

j_call: TRBJ1-2
v_call: TRBV29-1
cdr3_aa: SVRTGGDYGYT

j_call: TRBJ2-3
v_call: TRBV7-9
cdr3_aa: ASSSWTSQADTQY

j_call: TRBJ2-1
v_call: TRBV2
cdr3_aa: ASSPLAGHNEQF

j_call: TRBJ2-2
v_call: TRBV29-1
cdr3_aa: SVGAGVLTGELF

j_call: TRBJ2-3
v_call: TRBV30
cdr3_aa: AWAQGAGADTQY

j_call: TRBJ2-7
v_call: TRBV5-6
cdr3_aa: ASSSGQLPYEQY

j_call: TRBJ2-7
v_call: TRBV5-6
cdr3_aa: ASSDGGDPYEQY

j_call: TRBJ2-7
v_call: TRBV19
cdr3_aa: ASSIDLRGQGYEQY

j_call: TRBJ1-5
v_call: TRBV10-2
cdr3_aa: ASSEVGGGQPQH

j_call: TRBJ2-5
v_call: TRBV4-1
cdr3_aa: ASSERGGRETQY

j_call: TRBJ1-4
v_call: TRBV7-2
cdr3_aa: ASSPLAVTTNEKLF

j_call: TRBJ2-2
v_call: TRBV6-6
cdr3_aa: ASTYGTGELF

j_call: TRBJ2-3
v_call: TRBV28
cdr3_aa: ASTPGASTDTQY

j_call: TRBJ2-7
v_call: TRBV19
cdr3_aa: ASSRQDATYEQY

j_call: TRBJ1-2
v_call: TRBV4-2
cdr3_aa: ASSQDPAVVNYGYT

j_call: TRBJ2-5
v_call: TRBV5-6
cdr3_aa: ASSLYAPQETQY

j_call: TRBJ1-2
v_call: TRBV27
cdr3_aa: ASSLSYGATNYGYT

j_call: TRBJ2-1
v_call: TRBV7-2
cdr3_aa: ASSWSSRSDNEQF

j_call: TRBJ1-6
v_call: TRBV7-2
cdr3_aa: ASSLSYNSPLH

j_call: TRBJ2-5
v_call: TRBV4-1
cdr3_aa: ASSPSQETQY

j_call: TRBJ1-2
v_call: TRBV4-1
cdr3_aa: ASSQEVRLDYT

j_call: TRBJ2-1
v_call: TRBV6-5
cdr3_aa: ASSYITGGPEKF

j_call: TRBJ2-3
v_call: TRBV4-1
cdr3_aa: ASNHPTGGQY

j_call: TRBJ2-5
v_call: TRBV6-5
cdr3_aa: ASSYSGSLGGETQY

j_call: TRBJ2-1
v_call: TRBV25-1
cdr3_aa: ASSEGSAGFYNEQF

j_call: TRBJ2-3
v_call: TRBV7-3
cdr3_aa: ASSRSGGATDTQY

j_call: TRBJ1-1
v_call: TRBV15
cdr3_aa: ATSRGGEALHTEAF

j_call: TRBJ2-7
v_call: TRBV7-9
cdr3_aa: ASSSSRGGDPYEQY

j_call: TRBJ1-5
v_call: TRBV9
cdr3_aa: ASSVGGASQPQH

j_call: TRBJ1-5
v_call: TRBV5-6
cdr3_aa: ASSLGRNRDGNQPQH

j_call: TRBJ1-1
v_call: TRBV7-2
cdr3_aa: ASSYRNTEAF

j_call: TRBJ1-1
v_call: TRBV25-1
cdr3_aa: ASSDDGGEAF

j_call: TRBJ2-7
v_call: TRBV15
cdr3_aa: ATSENTGGMYEQY

j_call: TRBJ2-7
v_call: TRBV27
cdr3_aa: ASSLQTTGTYEQY

j_call: TRBJ1-2
v_call: TRBV13
cdr3_aa: ASSQQGDGYT

j_call: TRBJ1-1
v_call: TRBV5-4
cdr3_aa: ASSLASEAATAEAF

j_call: TRBJ2-3
v_call: TRBV7-9
cdr3_aa: ASSSTMTGGVTDTQY

j_call: TRBJ2-1
v_call: TRBV9
cdr3_aa: ASSAGPAGVLYNEQF